This TCR beta chain was sequenced during a study of radiation and T cells in renal cell carcinoma. TCRdb's copy holds only in-frame clones and misses some; the assay was immunoSEQ multiplex PCR. Of around 160,000 clones detected, roughly nine tenths appear once; the ten largest clones hold around 4%. V was trimmed by 1 base and J by 4 bases, leaving 14 bases between them. Germline lookup yields CDR1 KGHSH and CDR2 LQKENI. The CDR3 has 15 residues. Stated time point: baseline pretreatment blood. Treatment described: 15 Gy SBRT to primary tumor, nephrectomy 4 weeks later. Radiation-treated patients gave blood at baseline, week 2 and week 4.

The sequencing here drew on blood, taken from a patient whose treatment included radiotherapy and nephrectomy. This clonotype originated in a woman in her seventies with renal cell carcinoma. The rearrangement uses TRBV18 and TRBJ2-7, with D unclear. CDR3 nucleotide sequence: TGTGCCAGCTCACCACGAGGACGCAATCCGTACGAGCAGTACTTC. The encoded protein is CASSPRGRNPYEQYF. The full variable domain, its missing parts supplied by reference TRBV18 and TRBJ2-7, is NAGVMQNPRHLVRRRGQEARLRCSPMKGHSHVYWYRQLPEEGLKFMVYLQKENIIDESGMPKERFSAEFPKEGPSILRIQQVVRGDSAAYFCASSPRGRNPYEQYFGPGTRLTVT.